The sequence of this T cell receptor beta chain was determined in a study of T cell responses to AZD1222 COVID-19 vaccine. Clones were sequenced by immunoSEQ multiplex PCR, and TCRdb holds only the in-frame ones, with some missing. The table has 250,000 to 300,000 clones, around 92% seen once. The germline V gene has CDR1 LGHNA and CDR2 YSLEER. The V and J ends lost 4 bases and 3 bases respectively, with 15 bases between them. CDR3 length equals 15 residues. This sequence was found in an adult who received the AZD1222 COVID-19 vaccine. J is TRBJ1-2 and V is TRBV4-3; possibly TRBD1 for D (6 bases). The source was peripheral blood, collected 28 days after the second AZD1222 dose. The CDR3 is CASSRHLQGDYGYTF. The CDR3 DNA sequence: TGCGCCAGCAGCCGACACCTACAGGGTGACTATGGCTACACCTTC.